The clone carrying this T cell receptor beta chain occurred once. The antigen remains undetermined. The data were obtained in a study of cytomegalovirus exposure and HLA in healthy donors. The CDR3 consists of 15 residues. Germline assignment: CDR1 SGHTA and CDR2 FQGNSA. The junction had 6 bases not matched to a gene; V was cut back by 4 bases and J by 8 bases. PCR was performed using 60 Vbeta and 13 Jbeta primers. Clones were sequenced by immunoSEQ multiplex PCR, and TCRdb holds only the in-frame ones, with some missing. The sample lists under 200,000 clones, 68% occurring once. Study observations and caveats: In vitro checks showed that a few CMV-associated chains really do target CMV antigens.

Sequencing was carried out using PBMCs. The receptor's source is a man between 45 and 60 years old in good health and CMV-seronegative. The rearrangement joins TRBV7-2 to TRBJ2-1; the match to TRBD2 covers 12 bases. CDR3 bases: TGTGCCAGCAGCTCAGCTAGCGGGGGGGTCGATGAGCAGTTCTTC. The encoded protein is CASSSASGGVDEQFF.